Listed below are T cell receptor beta chains from one sample, sequenced in a study of beta chain features in type 1 diabetes. Libraries were prepared by immunoSEQ multiplex PCR; TCRdb keeps only in-frame clonotypes and omits some of them. The sample shows 330,000 or so clones, about 20% of them seen only once. Sequences were obtained from naive CD4+ T cells from blood. All receptors derive from a young woman in good health. CDR3s include the opening cysteine and the closing phenylalanine or tryptophan. Fields, in order: clone size, J gene, D gene, V gene, CDR3 protein, CDR3 DNA. A D gene is named only where the DNA matches it firmly. Size tells how often a clone was seen (once, few, many) or the class of an expanded clone, and some rows leave it out.

size: .; J: TRBJ1-1; D: .; V: TRBV29-1; CDR3: CSVSREVVNTEAFF; DNA: TGCAGCGTGTCGAGGGAGGTGGTGAACACTGAAGCTTTCTTT
size: few; J: TRBJ2-5; D: .; V: TRBV11-2; CDR3: CASTLQRYETQYF; DNA: TGTGCCAGCACCCTTCAGCGGTACGAGACCCAGTACTTC
size: .; J: TRBJ2-1; D: TRBD1; V: TRBV19; CDR3: CASSIFQGQAYNEQFF; DNA: TGTGCCAGTAGTATTTTTCAGGGACAGGCGTACAATGAGCAGTTCTTC
size: .; J: TRBJ2-7; D: .; V: TRBV9; CDR3: CASSARTTTYEQYF; DNA: TGTGCCAGCAGCGCGAGGACTACAACTTACGAGCAGTACTTC
size: .; J: TRBJ2-7; D: .; V: TRBV10-3; CDR3: CAITEGGDEQYF; DNA: TGTGCCATCACCGAGGGTGGGGACGAGCAGTACTTC
size: .; J: TRBJ2-3; D: .; V: TRBV6-1; CDR3: CASSEQGMTRTDTQYF; DNA: TGTGCCAGCAGTGAGCAGGGCATGACTCGCACAGATACGCAGTATTTT
size: .; J: TRBJ1-1; D: .; V: TRBV29-1; CDR3: CSVADRRNTEAFF; DNA: TGCAGCGTTGCGGATAGGAGGAACACTGAAGCTTTCTTT
size: .; J: TRBJ2-1; D: TRBD2; V: TRBV6-5; CDR3: CASSYSGTSGYNEQFF; DNA: TGTGCCAGCAGTTACTCGGGGACTAGCGGGTACAATGAGCAGTTCTTC
size: few; J: TRBJ2-5; D: .; V: TRBV18; CDR3: CASSTGIWSPETQYF; DNA: TGTGCCAGCTCAACCGGGATCTGGAGCCCAGAGACCCAGTACTTC
size: few; J: TRBJ2-1; D: TRBD2; V: TRBV29-1; CDR3: CSVVFPVGLASEQFF; DNA: TGCAGCGTCGTCTTCCCCGTAGGACTAGCGAGTGAGCAGTTCTTC
size: .; J: TRBJ1-3; D: .; V: TRBV4-1; CDR3: CASSQGSGQTFSGNTIYF; DNA: TGCGCCAGCAGCCAAGGATCGGGACAAACCTTCTCTGGAAACACCATATATTTT
size: few; J: TRBJ2-4; D: .; V: TRBV30; CDR3: CAWSGGIGDIQYF; DNA: TGTGCCTGGAGTGGCGGGATCGGAGACATTCAGTACTTC
size: few; J: TRBJ2-4; D: .; V: TRBV6-5; CDR3: CASSYPGLNKNIQYF; DNA: TGTGCCAGCAGTTACCCCGGGTTGAACAAAAACATTCAGTACTTC
size: .; J: TRBJ2-5; D: TRBD2; V: TRBV9; CDR3: CASSSGTSGTVVETQYF; DNA: TGTGCCAGCAGCTCCGGGACTAGCGGGACGGTAGTAGAGACCCAGTACTTC
size: .; J: TRBJ2-2; D: .; V: TRBV30; CDR3: CAWGVGGELFF; DNA: TGTGCCTGGGGAGTAGGCGGGGAGCTGTTTTTT
size: .; J: TRBJ2-5; D: TRBD2; V: TRBV9; CDR3: CASSVGGGSKETQYF; DNA: TGTGCCAGCAGCGTAGGAGGCGGGAGTAAGGAGACCCAGTACTTC
size: few; J: TRBJ2-1; D: TRBD1; V: TRBV7-9; CDR3: CASSRDRGAYNEQFF; DNA: TGTGCCAGCAGCAGGGACAGGGGGGCCTACAATGAGCAGTTCTTC
size: .; J: TRBJ1-1; D: .; V: TRBV7-2; CDR3: CASSLPLGGGVERAFF; DNA: TGTGCCAGCAGCTTGCCCTTGGGCGGAGGAGTAGAGCGAGCTTTCTTT
size: .; J: TRBJ2-3; D: .; V: TRBV14; CDR3: CASSPLAQALADTQYF; DNA: TGTGCCAGCAGTCCGTTGGCTCAGGCCCTCGCAGATACGCAGTATTTT
size: .; J: TRBJ2-7; D: TRBD2; V: TRBV9; CDR3: CASSPGLAAYEQYF; DNA: TGTGCCAGCAGCCCGGGACTAGCGGCCTACGAGCAGTACTTC
size: .; J: TRBJ1-1; D: .; V: TRBV4-1; CDR3: CASSPLGGNTEAFF; DNA: TGCGCCAGCAGCCCTTTAGGGGGGAACACTGAAGCTTTCTTT
size: .; J: TRBJ2-1; D: TRBD2; V: TRBV4-1; CDR3: CASSQSGSANEQFF; DNA: TGCGCCAGCAGCCAAAGCGGGAGTGCTAATGAGCAGTTCTTC
size: few; J: TRBJ1-3; D: .; V: TRBV20-1; CDR3: CSAFGGNTIYF; DNA: TGCAGTGCTTTCGGGGGAAACACCATATATTTT
size: .; J: TRBJ2-2; D: .; V: TRBV2; CDR3: CASSGVGRTGELFF; DNA: TGTGCCAGCAGTGGCGTGGGGAGGACCGGGGAGCTGTTTTTT
size: .; J: TRBJ2-7; D: .; V: TRBV2; CDR3: CASSSTVEQYF; DNA: TGTGCCAGCAGTTCTACGGTCGAGCAGTACTTC
size: few; J: TRBJ1-3; D: .; V: TRBV6-6; CDR3: CASSLGQAGNTIYF; DNA: TGTGCCAGCAGTCTTGGACAAGCTGGAAACACCATATATTTT
size: .; J: TRBJ1-1; D: TRBD1; V: TRBV5-1; CDR3: CASSLTPGTVNTEAFF; DNA: TGCGCCAGCAGCTTAACCCCCGGGACAGTGAACACTGAAGCTTTCTTT